This TCR beta chain was retrieved from a study of blood T cell repertoires in COVID-19. The CDR3 is 13 amino acids. The V and J ends lost 4 bases and 3 bases, in that order; junction bases with no gene match: 3. Germline V CDR1 and CDR2: SQVTM, ANQGSEA. Individuals aged roughly 18 to 95 years were recruited from 24 US areas. The protocol was immunoSEQ multiplex PCR, while the TCRdb copy is restricted to in-frame clones and leaves out a portion. The sample lists about 400,000 clones; more than 85% were seen once. The sequenced material came from PBMCs or T cells enriched from blood (not recorded which). This chain uses TRBV29-1 with TRBJ1-5, with 7 bases matching TRBD1. This sequence was found in a woman aged 25-40 years who had recovered from COVID-19. This CDR3 is CSVAGQINQPQHF. The DNA for the CDR3 is TGCAGCGTTGCGGGACAGATCAATCAGCCCCAGCATTTT.